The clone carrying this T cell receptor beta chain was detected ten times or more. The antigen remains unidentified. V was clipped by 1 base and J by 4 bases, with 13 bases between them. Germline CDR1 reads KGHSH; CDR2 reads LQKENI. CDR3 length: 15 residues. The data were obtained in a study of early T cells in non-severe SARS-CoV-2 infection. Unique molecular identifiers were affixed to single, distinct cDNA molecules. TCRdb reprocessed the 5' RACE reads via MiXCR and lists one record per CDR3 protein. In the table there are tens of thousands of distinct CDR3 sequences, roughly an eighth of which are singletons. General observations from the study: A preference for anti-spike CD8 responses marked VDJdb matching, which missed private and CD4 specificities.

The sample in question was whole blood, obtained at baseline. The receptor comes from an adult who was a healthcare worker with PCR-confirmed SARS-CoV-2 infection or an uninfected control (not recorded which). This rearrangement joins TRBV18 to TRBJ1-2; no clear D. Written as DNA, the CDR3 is TGTGCCAGCTCACCACAAGAGGAGGCCAGCTATGGCTACACCTTC. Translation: CASSPQEEASYGYTF.